One and the same sample provided the 2 T cell receptor beta chains below, sequenced in a study of identical twins. TCRdb reprocessed the 5' RACE reads via MiXCR and lists one record per CDR3 protein. The sample includes around 1.7 million distinct CDR3 sequences, under 35% seen only once; the top ten take about 0.3%. Sequencing was done on a sample of cord blood. These receptors were taken from a newborn girl in good health.

The chain combines TRBV25-1 with TRBJ2-2, with 7 positions matching TRBD1. CDR3 length: 15 residues. J gave up 4 bases and V 1 base, and 3 bases lay outside the gene matches. CDR1 MGHDK and CDR2 SYGVNS come from the germline V gene. CDR3 in DNA: TGTGCCAGCAGTGAATCGCACAGGGGCACCGGGGAGCTGTTTTTT. Translating gives CASSESHRGTGELFF.

The chain uses TRBV6-6 and TRBJ2-1; 10 bases match TRBD2. J gave up 5 bases and V 6 bases, and 10 bases lay outside the gene matches. Germline CDR1 is MNHNY and CDR2 is SVGAGI (reference sequence). This CDR3 is 16 amino acids long. The CDR3 region has the DNA TGTGCCAGCAGGCGGCGTGGGACTAGCGAAAACAATGAGCAGTTCTTC. This sequence encodes CASRRRGTSENNEQFF.